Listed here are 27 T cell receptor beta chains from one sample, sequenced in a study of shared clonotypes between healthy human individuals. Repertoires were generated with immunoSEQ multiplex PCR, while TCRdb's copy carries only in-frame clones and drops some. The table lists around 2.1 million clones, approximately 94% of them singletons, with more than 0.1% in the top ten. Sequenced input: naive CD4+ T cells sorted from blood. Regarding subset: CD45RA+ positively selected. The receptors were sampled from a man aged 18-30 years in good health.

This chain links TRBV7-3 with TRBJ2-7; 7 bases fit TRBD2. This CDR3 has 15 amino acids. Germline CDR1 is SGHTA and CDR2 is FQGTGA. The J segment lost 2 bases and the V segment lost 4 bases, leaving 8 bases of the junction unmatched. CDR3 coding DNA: TGTGCCAGCAGCTCTCTAGCGGATGTTCCCTACGAGCAGTACTTC. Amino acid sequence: CASSSLADVPYEQYF. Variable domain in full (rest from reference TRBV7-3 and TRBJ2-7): GAGVSQTPSNKVTEKGKYVELRCDPISGHTALYWYRQSLGQGPEFLIYFQGTGAADDSGLPNDRFFAVRPEGSVSTLKIQRTERGDSAVYLCASSSLADVPYEQYFGPGTRLTVT.

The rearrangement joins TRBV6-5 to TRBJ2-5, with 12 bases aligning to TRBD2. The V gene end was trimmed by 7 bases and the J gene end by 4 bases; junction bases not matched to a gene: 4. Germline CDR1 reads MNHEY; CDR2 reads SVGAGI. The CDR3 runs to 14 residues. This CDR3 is CASTPSGRGETQYF. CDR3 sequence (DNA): TGTGCCAGCACACCTAGCGGGAGGGGAGAGACCCAGTACTTC.

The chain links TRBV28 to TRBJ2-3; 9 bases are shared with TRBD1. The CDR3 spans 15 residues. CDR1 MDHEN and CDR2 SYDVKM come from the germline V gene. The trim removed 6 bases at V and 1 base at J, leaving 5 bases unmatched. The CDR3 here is CASRKGDRGTDTQYF. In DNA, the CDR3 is TGTGCCAGCAGAAAGGGGGACAGGGGCACAGATACGCAGTATTTT.

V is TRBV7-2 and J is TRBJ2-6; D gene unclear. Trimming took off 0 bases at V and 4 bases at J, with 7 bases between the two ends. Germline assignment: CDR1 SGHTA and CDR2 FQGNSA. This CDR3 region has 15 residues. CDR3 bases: TGTGCCAGCAGCTTAGCAGAATCCGGGGCCAACGTCCTGACTTTC. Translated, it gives CASSLAESGANVLTF.

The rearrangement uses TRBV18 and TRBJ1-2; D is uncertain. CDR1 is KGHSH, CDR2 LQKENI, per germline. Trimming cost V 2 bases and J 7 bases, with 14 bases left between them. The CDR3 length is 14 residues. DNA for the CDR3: TGTGCCAGCTCACCATCGGACTCAGTGACTGGCTACACCTTC. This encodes CASSPSDSVTGYTF.

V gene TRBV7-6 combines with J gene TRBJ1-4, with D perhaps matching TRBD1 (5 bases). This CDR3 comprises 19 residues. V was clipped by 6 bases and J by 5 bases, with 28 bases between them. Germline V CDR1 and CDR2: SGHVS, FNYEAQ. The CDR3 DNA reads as TGTGCCAGCAGGAGAGGGGCGGGGATTGGTCTACACTCCAATGAAAAACTGTTTTTT. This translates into CASRRGAGIGLHSNEKLFF. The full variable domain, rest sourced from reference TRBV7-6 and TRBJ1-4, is GAGVSQSPRYKVTKRGQDVALRCDPISGHVSLYWYRQALGQGPEFLTYFNYEAQQDKSGLPNDRFSAERPEGSISTLTIQRTEQRDSAMYRCASRRGAGIGLHSNEKLFFGSGTQLSVL.

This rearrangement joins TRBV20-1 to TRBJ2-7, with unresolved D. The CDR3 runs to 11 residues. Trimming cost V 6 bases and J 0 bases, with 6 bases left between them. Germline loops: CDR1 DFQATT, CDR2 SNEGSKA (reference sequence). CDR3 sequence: CSAPASYEQYF. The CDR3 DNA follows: TGCAGTGCCCCTGCCTCCTACGAGCAGTACTTC.

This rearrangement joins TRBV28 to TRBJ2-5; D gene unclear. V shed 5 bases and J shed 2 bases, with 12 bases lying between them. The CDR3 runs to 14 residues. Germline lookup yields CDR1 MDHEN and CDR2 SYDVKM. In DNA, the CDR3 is TGTGCCAGCAGTCCCGCCGGGTGGCAAGAGACCCAGTACTTC. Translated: CASSPAGWQETQYF.

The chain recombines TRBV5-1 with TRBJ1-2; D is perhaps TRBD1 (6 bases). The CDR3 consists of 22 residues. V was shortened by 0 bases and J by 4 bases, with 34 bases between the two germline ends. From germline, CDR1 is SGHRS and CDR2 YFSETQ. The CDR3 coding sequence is TGCGCCAGCAGCTTGGATCTGGCAGGGGCTATATCTAGTCATACGTCTGGCTATGGCTACACCTTC. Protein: CASSLDLAGAISSHTSGYGYTF.

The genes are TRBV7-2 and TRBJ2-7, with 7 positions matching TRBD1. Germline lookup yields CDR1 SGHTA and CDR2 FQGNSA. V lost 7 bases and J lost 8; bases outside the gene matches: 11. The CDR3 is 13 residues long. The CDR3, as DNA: TGTGCCAGCACCACCCGTGAGGGGGCGAAGCAGTACTTC. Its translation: CASTTREGAKQYF.

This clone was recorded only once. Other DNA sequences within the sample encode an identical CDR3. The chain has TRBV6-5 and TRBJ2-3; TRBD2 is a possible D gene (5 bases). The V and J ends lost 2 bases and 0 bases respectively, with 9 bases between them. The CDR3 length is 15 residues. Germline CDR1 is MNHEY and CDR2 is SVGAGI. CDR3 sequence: CASSYGGSSTDTQYF. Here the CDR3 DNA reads TGTGCCAGCAGTTACGGCGGGTCTAGCACAGATACGCAGTATTTT.

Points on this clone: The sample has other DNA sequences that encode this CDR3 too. For the CDR3, the DNA is TGCGCCAGCAGCTTCGGGCAGGGTGGCTCACCCCTCCACTTT. Translation: CASSFGQGGSPLHF. The chain employs TRBV5-1 and TRBJ1-6, with D tentatively TRBD1 (5 bases). CDR3 size: 14 residues. The V gene's germline CDR1 is SGHRS and CDR2 YFSETQ. V was cut by 2 bases and J by 10 bases, with 13 bases left in between.

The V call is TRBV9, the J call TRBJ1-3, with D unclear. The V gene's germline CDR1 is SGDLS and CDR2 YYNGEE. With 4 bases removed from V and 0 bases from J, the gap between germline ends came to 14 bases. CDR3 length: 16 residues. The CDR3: CASSPNQFLSGNTIYF. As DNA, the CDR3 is TGTGCCAGCAGCCCCAATCAGTTTCTCTCTGGAAACACCATATATTTT.

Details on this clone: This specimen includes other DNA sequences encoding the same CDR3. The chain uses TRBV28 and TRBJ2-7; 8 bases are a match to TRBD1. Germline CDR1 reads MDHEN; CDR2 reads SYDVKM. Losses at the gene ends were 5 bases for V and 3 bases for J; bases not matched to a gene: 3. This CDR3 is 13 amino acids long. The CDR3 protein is CASSPGQGYEQYF. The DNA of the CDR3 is TGTGCCAGCAGTCCCGGACAGGGCTACGAGCAGTACTTC. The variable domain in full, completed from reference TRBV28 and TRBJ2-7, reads DVKVTQSSRYLVKRTGEKVFLECVQDMDHENMFWYRQDPGLGLRLIYFSYDVKMKEKGDIPEGYSVSREKKERFSLILESASTNQTSMYLCASSPGQGYEQYFGPGTRLTVT.

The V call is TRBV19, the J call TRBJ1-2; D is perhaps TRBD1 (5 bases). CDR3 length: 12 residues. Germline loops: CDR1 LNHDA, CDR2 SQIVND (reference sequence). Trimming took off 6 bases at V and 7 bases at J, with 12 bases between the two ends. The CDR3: CASRIGDSGYTF. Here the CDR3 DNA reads TGTGCCAGTAGAATCGGGGACTCTGGCTACACCTTC.

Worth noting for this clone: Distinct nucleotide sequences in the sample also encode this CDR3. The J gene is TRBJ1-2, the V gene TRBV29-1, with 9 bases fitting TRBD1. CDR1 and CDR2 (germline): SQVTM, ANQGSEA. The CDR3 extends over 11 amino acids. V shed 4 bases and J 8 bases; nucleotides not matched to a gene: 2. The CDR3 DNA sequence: TGCAGCGTTGGACAGGGGGGAGGCTACACCTTC. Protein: CSVGQGGGYTF.

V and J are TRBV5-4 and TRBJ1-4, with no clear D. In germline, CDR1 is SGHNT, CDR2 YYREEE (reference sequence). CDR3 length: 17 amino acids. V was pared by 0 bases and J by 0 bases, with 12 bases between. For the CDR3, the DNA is TGTGCCAGCAGCTTGGACCGGGGAGACCCAACTAATGAAAAACTGTTTTTT. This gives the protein CASSLDRGDPTNEKLFF.

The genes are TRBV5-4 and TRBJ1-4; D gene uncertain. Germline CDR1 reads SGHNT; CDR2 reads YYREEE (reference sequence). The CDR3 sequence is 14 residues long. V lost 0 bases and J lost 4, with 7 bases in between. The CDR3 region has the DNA TGTGCCAGCAGCTTGGATGGGGTTAATGAAAAACTGTTTTTT. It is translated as CASSLDGVNEKLFF.

CDR3 nucleotides: TGTGCCAGTAGCCGAAGCGGAATCTCCTACAATGAGCAGTTCTTC. Encoded protein: CASSRSGISYNEQFF. The chain couples TRBV19 to TRBJ2-1; perhaps TRBD2 as D (5 bases). Germline-derived CDR1 and CDR2 are LNHDA and SQIVND (reference sequence). The CDR3 runs to 15 residues. Between the trimmed V and J ends, which lost 6 bases and 0 bases, there was a span of 12 bases.

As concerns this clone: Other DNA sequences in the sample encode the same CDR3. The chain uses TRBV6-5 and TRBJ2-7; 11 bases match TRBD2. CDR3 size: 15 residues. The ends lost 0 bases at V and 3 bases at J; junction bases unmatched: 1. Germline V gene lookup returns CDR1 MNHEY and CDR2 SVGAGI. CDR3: CASSYSGTSGYEQYF. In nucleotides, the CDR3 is TGTGCCAGCAGTTACTCCGGGACTAGCGGCTACGAGCAGTACTTC.

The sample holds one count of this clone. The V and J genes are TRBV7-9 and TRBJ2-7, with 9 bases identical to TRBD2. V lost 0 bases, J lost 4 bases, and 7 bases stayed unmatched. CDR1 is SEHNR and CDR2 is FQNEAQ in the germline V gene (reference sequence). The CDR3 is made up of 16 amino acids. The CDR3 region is CASSLARSGGFYEQYF. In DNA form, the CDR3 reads TGTGCCAGCAGCTTAGCGCGAAGCGGGGGGTTTTACGAGCAGTACTTC.

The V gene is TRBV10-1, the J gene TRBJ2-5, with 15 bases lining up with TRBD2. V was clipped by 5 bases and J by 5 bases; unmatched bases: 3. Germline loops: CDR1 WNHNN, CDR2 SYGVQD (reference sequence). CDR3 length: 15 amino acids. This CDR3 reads CASSRGLAGGETQYF. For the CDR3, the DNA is TGCGCCAGCAGTAGGGGACTAGCGGGAGGTGAGACCCAGTACTTC.

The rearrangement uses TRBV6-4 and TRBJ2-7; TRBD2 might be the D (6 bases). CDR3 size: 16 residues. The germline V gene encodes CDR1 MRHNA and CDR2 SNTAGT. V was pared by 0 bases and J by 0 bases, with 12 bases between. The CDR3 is CASSDSKTSNSYEQYF. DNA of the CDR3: TGTGCCAGCAGTGACTCAAAGACTAGTAACTCCTACGAGCAGTACTTC.

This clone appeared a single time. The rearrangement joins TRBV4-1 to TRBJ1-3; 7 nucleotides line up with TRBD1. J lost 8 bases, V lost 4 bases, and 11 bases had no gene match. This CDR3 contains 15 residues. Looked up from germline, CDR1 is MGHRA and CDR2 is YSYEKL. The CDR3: CASSLETGKPYTIYF. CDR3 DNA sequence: TGCGCCAGCAGCCTCGAGACAGGGAAGCCGTACACCATATATTTT.

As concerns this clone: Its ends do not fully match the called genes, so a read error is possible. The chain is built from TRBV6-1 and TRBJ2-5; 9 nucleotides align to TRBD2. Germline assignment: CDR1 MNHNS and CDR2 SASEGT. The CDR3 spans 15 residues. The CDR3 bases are TGTGCCAGCAACCGACTAGCGGATATAAGAGAGGCCCAGTACTTC. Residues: CASNRLADIREAQYF.

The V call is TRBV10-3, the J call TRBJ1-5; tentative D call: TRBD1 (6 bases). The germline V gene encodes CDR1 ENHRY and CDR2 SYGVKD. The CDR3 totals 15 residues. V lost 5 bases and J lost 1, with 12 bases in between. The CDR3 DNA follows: TGTGCCATCAGTCCAGGGGAGACAAGCAATCAGCCCCAGCATTTT. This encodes CAISPGETSNQPQHF.

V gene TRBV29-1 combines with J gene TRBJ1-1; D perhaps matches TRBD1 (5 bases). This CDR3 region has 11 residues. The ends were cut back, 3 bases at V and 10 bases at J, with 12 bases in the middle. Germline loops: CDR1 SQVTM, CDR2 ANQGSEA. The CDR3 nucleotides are TGCAGCGTTGAGGGCAGGGTCGGAGCTTTCTTT. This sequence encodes CSVEGRVGAFF.